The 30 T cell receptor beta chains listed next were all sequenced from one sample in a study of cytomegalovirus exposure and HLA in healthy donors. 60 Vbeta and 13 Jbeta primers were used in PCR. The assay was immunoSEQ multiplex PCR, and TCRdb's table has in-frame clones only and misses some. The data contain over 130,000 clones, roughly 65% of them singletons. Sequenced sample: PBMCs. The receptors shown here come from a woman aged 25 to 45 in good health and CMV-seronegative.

The CDR3 protein is CASSLEGLAGPYEQYV. CDR3 coding DNA: TGCGCCAGCAGCTTGGAGGGACTAGCGGGACCCTACGAGCAGTACGTC. V gene TRBV5-1 combines with J gene TRBJ2-7; 13 bases map to TRBD2. Germline V lookup: CDR1 SGHRS, CDR2 YFSETQ. The V segment lost 0 bases and the J segment 2 bases; nucleotides outside the gene matches: 2. This CDR3 has 16 amino acids.

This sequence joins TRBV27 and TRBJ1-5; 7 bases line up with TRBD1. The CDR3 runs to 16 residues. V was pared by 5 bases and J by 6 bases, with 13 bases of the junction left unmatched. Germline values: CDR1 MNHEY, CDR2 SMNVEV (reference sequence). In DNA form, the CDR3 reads TGTGCCAGCAGTACCTATCTAAGGGGGCGAGGTCAGCCCCAGCATTTT. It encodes CASSTYLRGRGQPQHF.

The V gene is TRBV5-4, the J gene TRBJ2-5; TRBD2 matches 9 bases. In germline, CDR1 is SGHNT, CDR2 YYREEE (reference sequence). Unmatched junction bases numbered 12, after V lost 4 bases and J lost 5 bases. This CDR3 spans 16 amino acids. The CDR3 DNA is TGTGCCAGCAGCAGAGGGACTAGCTGGGTGGGCGAGACCCAGTACTTC. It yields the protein CASSRGTSWVGETQYF. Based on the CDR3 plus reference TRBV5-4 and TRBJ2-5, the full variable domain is ETGVTQSPTHLIKTRGQQVTLRCSSQSGHNTVSWYQQALGQGPQFIFQYYREEENGRGNFPPRFSGLQFPNYSSELNVNALELDDSALYLCASSRGTSWVGETQYFGPGTRLLVL.

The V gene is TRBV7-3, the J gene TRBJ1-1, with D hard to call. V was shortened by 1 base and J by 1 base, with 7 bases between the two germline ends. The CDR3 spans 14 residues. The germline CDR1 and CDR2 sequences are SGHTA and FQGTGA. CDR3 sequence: CASSLNTENTEAFF. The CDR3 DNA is TGTGCCAGCAGCTTAAATACAGAGAACACTGAAGCTTTCTTT. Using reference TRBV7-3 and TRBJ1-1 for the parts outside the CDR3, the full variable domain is GAGVSQTPSNKVTEKGKYVELRCDPISGHTALYWYRQSLGQGPEFLIYFQGTGAADDSGLPNDRFFAVRPEGSVSTLKIQRTERGDSAVYLCASSLNTENTEAFFGQGTRLTVV.

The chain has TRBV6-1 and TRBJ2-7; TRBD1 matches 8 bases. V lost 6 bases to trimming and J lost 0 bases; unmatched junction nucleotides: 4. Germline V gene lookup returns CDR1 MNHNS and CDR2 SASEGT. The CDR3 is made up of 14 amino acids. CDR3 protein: CASRLQGDSYEQYF. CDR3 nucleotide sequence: TGTGCCAGCAGATTACAGGGGGACTCCTACGAGCAGTACTTC.

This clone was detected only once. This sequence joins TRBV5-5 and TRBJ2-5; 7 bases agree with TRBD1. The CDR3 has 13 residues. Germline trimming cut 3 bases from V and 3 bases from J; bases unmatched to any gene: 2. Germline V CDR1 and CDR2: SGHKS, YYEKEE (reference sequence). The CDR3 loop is CASSYDREETQYF. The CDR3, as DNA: TGTGCCAGCAGCTACGACAGGGAAGAGACCCAGTACTTC.

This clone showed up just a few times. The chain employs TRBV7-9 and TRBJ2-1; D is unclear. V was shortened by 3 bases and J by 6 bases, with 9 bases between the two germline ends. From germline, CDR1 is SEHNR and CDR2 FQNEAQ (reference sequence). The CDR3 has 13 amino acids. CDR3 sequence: CASSFRSLNEQFF. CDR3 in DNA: TGTGCCAGCAGCTTTCGGAGCCTCAATGAGCAGTTCTTC.

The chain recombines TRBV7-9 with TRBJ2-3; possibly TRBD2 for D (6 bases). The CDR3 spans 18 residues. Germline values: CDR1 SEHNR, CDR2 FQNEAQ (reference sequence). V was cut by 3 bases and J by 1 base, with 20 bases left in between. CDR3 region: CASSLDYGFLFRTDTQYF. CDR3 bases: TGTGCCAGCAGCTTGGACTATGGATTTCTTTTTCGCACAGATACGCAGTATTTT.

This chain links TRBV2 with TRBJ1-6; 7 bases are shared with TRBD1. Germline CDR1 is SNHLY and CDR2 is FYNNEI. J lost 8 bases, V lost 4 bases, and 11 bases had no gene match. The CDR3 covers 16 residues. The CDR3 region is CASSAQGQRADSPLHF. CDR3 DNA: TGTGCCAGCAGTGCCCAGGGACAGCGGGCAGATTCACCCCTCCACTTT.

CDR3 in DNA: TGTGCCAGCAGCGCCCAAGGCGCGGGGGCCGTCTTACATGAGCAGTTCTTC. Amino acids: CASSAQGAGAVLHEQFF. The genes are TRBV7-9 and TRBJ2-1; D might be TRBD2 (7 bases). The CDR3 runs to 17 residues. Trimming cost V 5 bases and J 8 bases, with 25 bases left between them. The germline V gene has CDR1 SEHNR and CDR2 FQNEAQ (reference sequence).

CDR3 sequence (DNA): TGTGCCAGCAGTTACGGGACAGGGAGTGTGAACACTGAAGCTTTCTTT. Translating it yields CASSYGTGSVNTEAFF. This rearrangement joins TRBV6-5 to TRBJ1-1; 9 bases are a match to TRBD1. This CDR3 spans 16 amino acids. J was trimmed by 0 bases and V by 2 bases; bases with no gene match: 4. Germline CDR1 and CDR2: MNHEY and SVGAGI.

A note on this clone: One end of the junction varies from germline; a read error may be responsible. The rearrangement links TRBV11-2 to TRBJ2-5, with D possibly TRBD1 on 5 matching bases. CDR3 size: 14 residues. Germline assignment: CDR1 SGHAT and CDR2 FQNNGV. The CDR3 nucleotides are TGTGCCAGCAGCTTAAGGGGTCTTCTCGAGAACCAGTACTTC. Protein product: CASSLRGLLENQYF. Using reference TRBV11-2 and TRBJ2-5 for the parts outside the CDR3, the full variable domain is EAGVAQSPRYKIIEKRQSVAFWCNPISGHATLYWYQQILGQGPKLLIQFQNNGVVDDSQLPKDRFSAERLKGVDSTLKIQPAKLEDSAVYLCASSLRGLLENQYFGPGTRLLVL.

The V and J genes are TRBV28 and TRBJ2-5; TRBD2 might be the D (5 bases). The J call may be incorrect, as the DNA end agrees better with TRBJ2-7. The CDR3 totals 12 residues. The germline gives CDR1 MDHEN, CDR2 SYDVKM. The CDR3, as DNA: TGTGCCAGCAGGCGAGGGCGGGACGAGCAGTACTTC. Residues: CASRRGRDEQYF.

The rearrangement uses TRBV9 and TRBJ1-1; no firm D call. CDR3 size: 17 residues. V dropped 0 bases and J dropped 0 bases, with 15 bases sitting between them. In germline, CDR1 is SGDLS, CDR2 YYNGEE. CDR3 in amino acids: CASSVGSASGLNTEAFF. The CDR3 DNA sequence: TGTGCCAGCAGCGTAGGAAGCGCATCGGGGTTGAACACTGAAGCTTTCTTT. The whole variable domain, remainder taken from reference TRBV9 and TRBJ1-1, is DSGVTQTPKHLITATGQRVTLRCSPRSGDLSVYWYQQSLDQGLQFLIQYYNGEERAKGNILERFSAQQFPDLHSELNLSSLELGDSALYFCASSVGSASGLNTEAFFGQGTRLTVV.

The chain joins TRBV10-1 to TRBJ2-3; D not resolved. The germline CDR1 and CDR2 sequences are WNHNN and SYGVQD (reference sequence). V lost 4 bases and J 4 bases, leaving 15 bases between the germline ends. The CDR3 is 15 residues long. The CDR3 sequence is CASSVPPRGADTQYF. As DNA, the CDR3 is TGCGCCAGCAGTGTACCCCCTCGAGGTGCAGATACGCAGTATTTT.

The CDR3 spells CASSWTLADNEQFF. The CDR3 DNA reads as TGTGCCAGCAGCTGGACCCTAGCGGACAATGAGCAGTTCTTC. V gene TRBV11-2 combines with J gene TRBJ2-1, with TRBD2 identical over 7 bases. In germline, CDR1 is SGHAT, CDR2 FQNNGV. V lost 4 bases, J lost 5 bases, and 5 bases stayed unmatched. CDR3 length: 14 residues.

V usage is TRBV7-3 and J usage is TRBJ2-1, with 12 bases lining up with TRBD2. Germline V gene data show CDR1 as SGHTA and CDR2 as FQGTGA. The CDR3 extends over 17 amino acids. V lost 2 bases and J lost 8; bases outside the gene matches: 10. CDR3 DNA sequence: TGTGCCAGCAGCTTATTCCCTAGCGGGGGGGCCGGGGATGAGCAGTTCTTC. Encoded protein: CASSLFPSGGAGDEQFF. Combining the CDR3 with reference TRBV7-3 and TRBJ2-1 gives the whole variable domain GAGVSQTPSNKVTEKGKYVELRCDPISGHTALYWYRQSLGQGPEFLIYFQGTGAADDSGLPNDRFFAVRPEGSVSTLKIQRTERGDSAVYLCASSLFPSGGAGDEQFFGPGTRLTVL.

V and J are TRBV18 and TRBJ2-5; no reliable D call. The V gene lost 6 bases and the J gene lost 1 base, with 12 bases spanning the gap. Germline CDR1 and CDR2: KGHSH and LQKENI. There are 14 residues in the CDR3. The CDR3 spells CASSPISLQETQYF. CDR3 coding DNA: TGTGCCAGCTCGCCTATAAGCCTCCAAGAGACCCAGTACTTC. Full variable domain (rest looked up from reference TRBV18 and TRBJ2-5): NAGVMQNPRHLVRRRGQEARLRCSPMKGHSHVYWYRQLPEEGLKFMVYLQKENIIDESGMPKERFSAEFPKEGPSILRIQQVVRGDSAAYFCASSPISLQETQYFGPGTRLLVL.

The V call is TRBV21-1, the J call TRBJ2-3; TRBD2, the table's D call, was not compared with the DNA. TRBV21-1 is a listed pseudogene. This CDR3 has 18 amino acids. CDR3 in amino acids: CASSKPEGGGSITDTQYF. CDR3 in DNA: TGTGCCAGCAGCAAACCGGAAGGGGGGGGTTCAATTACAGATACGCAGTATTTT.

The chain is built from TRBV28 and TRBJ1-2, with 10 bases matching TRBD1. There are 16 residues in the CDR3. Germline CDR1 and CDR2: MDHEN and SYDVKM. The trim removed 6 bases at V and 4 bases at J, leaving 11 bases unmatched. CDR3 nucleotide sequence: TGTGCCAGCAGCCCGGGACAGGGGACCTCGGCCTATGGCTACACCTTC. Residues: CASSPGQGTSAYGYTF.

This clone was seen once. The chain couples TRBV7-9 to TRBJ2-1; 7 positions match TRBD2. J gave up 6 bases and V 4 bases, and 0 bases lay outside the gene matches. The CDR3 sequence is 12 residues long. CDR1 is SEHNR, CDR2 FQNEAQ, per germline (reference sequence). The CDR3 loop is CASSWTSNEQFF. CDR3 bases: TGTGCCAGCAGCTGGACTAGCAATGAGCAGTTCTTC.

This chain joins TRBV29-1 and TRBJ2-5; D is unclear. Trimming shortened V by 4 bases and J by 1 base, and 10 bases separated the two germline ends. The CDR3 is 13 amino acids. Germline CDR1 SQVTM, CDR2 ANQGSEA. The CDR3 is CSVVSSLQETQYF. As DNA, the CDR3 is TGCAGCGTTGTTAGCAGCCTCCAAGAGACCCAGTACTTC.

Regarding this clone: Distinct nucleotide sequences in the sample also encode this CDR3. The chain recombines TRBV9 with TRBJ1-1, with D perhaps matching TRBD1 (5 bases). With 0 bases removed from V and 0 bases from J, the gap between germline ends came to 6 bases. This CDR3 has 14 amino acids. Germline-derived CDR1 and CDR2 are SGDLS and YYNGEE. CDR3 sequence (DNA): TGTGCCAGCAGCGTAGCGACAGTGAACACTGAAGCTTTCTTT. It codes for CASSVATVNTEAFF.

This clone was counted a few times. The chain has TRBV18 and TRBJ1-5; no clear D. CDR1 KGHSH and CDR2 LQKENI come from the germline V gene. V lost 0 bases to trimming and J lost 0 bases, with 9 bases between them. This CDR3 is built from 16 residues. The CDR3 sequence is CASSPPNQDSNQPQHF. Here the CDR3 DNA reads TGTGCCAGCTCACCACCGAACCAGGATAGCAATCAGCCCCAGCATTTT.

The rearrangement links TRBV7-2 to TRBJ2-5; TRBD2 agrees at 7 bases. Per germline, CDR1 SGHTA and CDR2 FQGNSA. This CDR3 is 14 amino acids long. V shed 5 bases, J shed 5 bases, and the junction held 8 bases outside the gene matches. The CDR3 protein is CASSHNSGEETQYF. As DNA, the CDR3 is TGTGCCAGCAGCCATAACAGCGGGGAGGAGACCCAGTACTTC.

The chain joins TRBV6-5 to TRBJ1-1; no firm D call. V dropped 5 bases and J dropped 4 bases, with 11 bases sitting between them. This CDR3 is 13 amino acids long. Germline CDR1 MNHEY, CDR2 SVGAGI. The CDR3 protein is CASSTGSVTEAFF. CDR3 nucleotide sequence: TGTGCCAGCAGTACCGGGAGTGTCACTGAAGCTTTCTTT.

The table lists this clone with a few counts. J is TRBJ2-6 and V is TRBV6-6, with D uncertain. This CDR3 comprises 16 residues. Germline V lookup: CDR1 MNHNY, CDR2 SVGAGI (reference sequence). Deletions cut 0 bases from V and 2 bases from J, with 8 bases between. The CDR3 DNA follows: TGTGCCAGCAGTTACTCGCTGGAGCCTGGGGCCAACGTCCTGACTTTC. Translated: CASSYSLEPGANVLTF.

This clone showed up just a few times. The CDR3 DNA is TGTGCCAGTAGCGCCGGGACAGGGGTCTACGAGCAGTACTTC. Translating gives CASSAGTGVYEQYF. V gene TRBV19 combines with J gene TRBJ2-7; 10 bases are a match to TRBD1. The V segment lost 6 bases and the J segment 3 bases; nucleotides outside the gene matches: 5. Germline-derived CDR1 and CDR2 are LNHDA and SQIVND (reference sequence). There are 14 residues in the CDR3. The complete variable domain, with remaining parts taken from reference TRBV19 and TRBJ2-7, reads DGGITQSPKYLFRKEGQNVTLSCEQNLNHDAMYWYRQDPGQGLRLIYYSQIVNDFQKGDIAEGYSVSREKKESFPLTVTSAQKNPTAFYLCASSAGTGVYEQYFGPGTRLTVT.

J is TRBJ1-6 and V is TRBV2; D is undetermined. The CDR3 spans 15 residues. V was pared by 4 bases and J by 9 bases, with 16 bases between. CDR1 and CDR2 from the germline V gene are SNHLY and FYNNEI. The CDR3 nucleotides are TGTGCCAGCAGTGTGAGGCCGTTGATCGTTTCACCCCTCCACTTT. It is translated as CASSVRPLIVSPLHF. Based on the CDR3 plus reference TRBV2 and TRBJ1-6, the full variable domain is EPEVTQTPSHQVTQMGQEVILRCVPISNHLYFYWYRQILGQKVEFLVSFYNNEISEKSEIFDDQFSVERPDGSNFTLKIRSTKLEDSAMYFCASSVRPLIVSPLHFGNGTRLTVT.

The CDR3 here is CASRVSTGGRYNEQFF. CDR3 nucleotides: TGTGCCAGCAGAGTTTCGACAGGGGGCAGGTACAATGAGCAGTTCTTC. V usage is TRBV27 and J usage is TRBJ2-1; 10 bases are a match to TRBD1. Germline V gene data show CDR1 as MNHEY and CDR2 as SMNVEV (reference sequence). Trimming removed 6 bases from V and 4 bases from J; junction bases left unmatched: 9. The CDR3 covers 16 residues.